The source of this T cell receptor beta chain is a study of post-analysis software for immune sequencing data. About this clonotype: Its matching antigen is unknown.

Study results and caveats: TRBV5-6, TRBV5-1 and TRBV20-1 belonged to a set of a handful of TRBV segments that were more frequent in patients than controls. Samples prepared in the same batch strongly co-clustered by F measure. Significantly decreased normalized Chao1 diversity was recorded for multiple sclerosis patients relative to controls.

Included in the TCR beta cDNA libraries were unique molecular identifiers. TCRdb used MiXCR to reprocess the PCR reads, holding one entry per CDR3 protein. The table shows about 460,000 distinct CDR3 sequences, with around 40% occurring only once. The germline V gene encodes CDR1 DFQATT and CDR2 SNEGSKA (reference sequence). The CDR3 is 11 residues long. This clonotype was obtained from a girl between 10 and 17 years old with multiple sclerosis. This sequence joins TRBV20-1 and TRBJ2-5; D may be TRBD2 (7 bases). The J call may be wrong; the DNA end is better matched by TRBJ2-7. Sequencing was performed on blood. In DNA form, the CDR3 reads TGCAGTGCCGGGGGGCACGGCGAGCAGTACTTC. This codes for CSAGGHGEQYF.